This T cell receptor beta chain appears in the sequencing data of a study of shared clonotypes between healthy human individuals (dated by TCRdb to the early 2020s). Looking at the study overall: The cohort included a few men and a couple of women between 18 and 49 years of age. For each donor, three plates each were used for CD4 naive and CD4 memory, two plates were used for CD8 naive, and one plate was used for CD8 memory. The study deeply sequenced blood TCR repertoires of five healthy adults to estimate repertoire size and the extent of clonotype sharing between individuals. Libraries were prepared and TCR repertoires were sequenced by different laboratories using diverse techniques, in order to increase sequencing depth and limit assay-specific biases. Each donor's leukapheresis produced roughly between about 0.9 and 9.5 billion PBMCs. Broad study findings and their caveats: Across four donors, roughly 5.4% of naive CD4, roughly 3.5% of naive CD8, about 2.3% of memory CD4, and approximately 0.42% of memory CD8 clonotypes were shared. Estimated clonotype richness was generally larger for naive than for memory subsets. Compared with non-shared clonotypes, the clonotypes found in all four sorted-subset donors had higher generation probabilities. Sampling was restricted to blood, and TCR repertoires in tissues likely differ from the TCR repertoires found in blood. Pairwise subsampling indicated that sequencing depth was expected to affect the degree of clonotype sharing among donors. Rarefaction of sorted-subset datasets indicated incomplete sequencing despite the large sequencing depth. The small number of donors limited the genetic and exposure-history diversity represented.

The donors were healthy, HIV-negative adults who had no recently reported acute infections or vaccinations. Only Caucasian adults living in Nashville, Tennessee, USA were represented among the donors. CD4+ T cells were enriched through magnetic negative selection, after which naive cells were positively selected on CD45RA and the remaining negative fraction served as the memory subset. After blood collection by leukapheresis, PBMCs were isolated using Ficoll-Histopaque density gradient centrifugation and then cryopreserved in the vapor phase of liquid nitrogen. Analytical flow cytometry was used to check the purity and quantity of every magnetically sorted T cell population. Each sorted fraction had its genomic DNA isolated and then quantified by UV absorbance on a Nanodrop 2000c. The germline V gene (reference sequence) specifies GTSNPN as CDR1 and SVGIG as CDR2. Cut back by 0 bases and 5 bases, the V and J ends lie 13 bases apart. The CDR3 covers 15 residues, taking in both the cysteine and the phenylalanine. The read is trimmed to its CDR3 DNA, 45 bases read in frame from base 1.

Details on this clone: The specificity of this receptor is unknown. It has no much larger one-base neighbor in the sample; base qualities were not kept.

TCR CDR3 regions were amplified from genomic DNA by multiplex PCR using the deep immunoSEQ assay. For each cell subset, the extracted genomic DNA was distributed evenly across all wells of several immunoSEQ 96-well plates, and each plate served as one replicate. Each replicate PCR for sorted subsets received around 0.2 ug genomic DNA, equal to roughly 29,000 T cell genomes. Purified libraries were measured with a Qubit 3.0 fluorometer, size-checked on a Bioanalyzer 2100, and measured again with the KAPA Library Quantification kit. Every immunoSEQ 96-well plate was sequenced on a separate single-read 150-cycle Illumina NextSeq 550 flow cell. In the source study's methods: The immunoSEQ output contained only junctional sequences without quality scores, so filtering could not match that applied to full-length reads. To assign V/J genes and CDR3, sequences were annotated using PyIR, a Python wrapper for IgBLAST v1.9, with IMGT germline references. Reads were removed for weak V/J assignments (E-value above 1e-6), missing CDR3, stop codons, out-of-frame junctions, or ambiguous translated residues. V3J clonotypes were defined as sequences sharing the same inferred V gene, J gene, and CDR3 amino acid sequence. Percentage overlap between repertoires was calculated by dividing the number of shared unique clonotypes by the size of the smaller repertoire. Richness of each repertoire was evaluated using RTK rarefaction, the Chao1 estimator, and Recon v2.1 estimates of unobserved clonotypes. OLGA was used to compute generation probabilities for all TCRbeta clonotypes that the gDNA method yielded from a handful of donors. As stored in TCRdb, this immuneACCESS dataset retains in-frame rearrangements with V and J assigned. A fraction of the clones does not appear; measured against another copy, unresolved V genes explain less than half of the discrepancy, and the remainder lacks a known reason. From that table come the V and J calls and clone size; the DNA was used to work out D and trimming. A total of millions of clones appear in this sample, 85% to 95% of them only once. The ten most abundant clones make up 0.13% of the sample.

The chain is made from TRBV30 and TRBJ1-4, and perhaps TRBD1 as D gene, on 6 matching bases. The sample consisted of naive CD4+ T cells sorted from blood. The intended sense of this specimen's cell subset or site label: CD45RA+ positively selected. This TCR was sampled from a man aged 18 to 29 in good health. In nucleotides, the sequence is TGTGCCTGGAGTGTTTTAAGGGGGGTAAATGAAAAACTGTTTTTT. It is translated as CAWSVLRGVNEKLFF.